What follows are 21 T cell receptor beta chains derived from one specimen sequenced in a study of blood T cell repertoires in COVID-19. Sequencing used immunoSEQ multiplex PCR; TCRdb keeps in-frame clones, though not all of them. The sample has 350,000 to 400,000 clones, roughly 89% seen once. The sequenced sample was PBMCs or T cells enriched from blood (not recorded which). The origin of the receptors is a woman in her 30s who had recovered from COVID-19.

The chain combines TRBV5-4 with TRBJ1-4, with unresolved D. The V end lost 2 bases, the J end lost 7 bases, and 18 bases lay between the germline ends. CDR1 is SGHNT, CDR2 YYREEE, per germline (reference sequence). The CDR3 is 16 amino acids. The CDR3 region has the DNA TGTGCCAGCAGCTTTGGTTTGGGAGGAGTTTCTGAAAAACTGTTTTTT. It yields the protein CASSFGLGGVSEKLFF.

V and J are TRBV7-9 and TRBJ2-1, with 7 positions matching TRBD1. V lost 5 bases, J lost 1 base, and 5 bases stayed unmatched. This CDR3 is built from 15 residues. CDR1 and CDR2 (germline): SEHNR, FQNEAQ (reference sequence). CDR3 sequence (DNA): TGTGCCAGCAGCCTTATACAGGGGTCCTACAATGAGCAGTTCTTC. Translation gives CASSLIQGSYNEQFF.

This clone has a handful of counts. The rearrangement joins TRBV2 to TRBJ2-2; 7 positions agree with TRBD1. CDR3 length: 16 residues. Germline V gene sequence: CDR1 SNHLY, CDR2 FYNNEI. Germline trimming cut 6 bases from V and 4 bases from J; bases unmatched to any gene: 11. This CDR3 reads CASSYTGTEITGELFF. The CDR3 DNA reads as TGTGCCAGCAGCTATACCGGGACAGAAATCACCGGGGAGCTGTTTTTT.

The chain is built from TRBV3-1 (or the pseudogene TRBV3-2) and TRBJ2-1; no clear D. With 0 bases removed from V and 0 bases from J, the gap between germline ends came to 18 bases. CDR1 and CDR2 from the germline V gene are LGHDT and YNNKEL (reference sequence). The CDR3 spans 19 residues. CDR3 coding DNA: TGTGCCAGCAGCCAAGATAGCCCCCCTAGACCAAGCTCCTACAATGAGCAGTTCTTC. Its protein product is CASSQDSPPRPSSYNEQFF.

The chain recombines TRBV12-3 or TRBV12-4 with TRBJ1-3; D is possibly TRBD1 (6 bases). The V and J ends lost 8 bases and 0 bases respectively, with 8 bases between them. The CDR3 consists of 13 residues. The CDR3 protein is CASRQDSGNTIYF. For the CDR3, the DNA is TGTGCCAGCCGACAGGACTCTGGAAACACCATATATTTT.

The V call is TRBV4-2, the J call TRBJ1-4; D remains unclear. V was clipped by 1 base and J by 4 bases, with 13 bases between them. CDR3 size: 16 residues. Looked up from germline, CDR1 is LGHNA and CDR2 is YNFKEQ. CDR3 residues: CASSQVSGVHNEKLFF. Written as DNA, the CDR3 is TGTGCCAGCAGCCAAGTTTCCGGGGTCCATAATGAAAAACTGTTTTTT.

The chain recombines TRBV2 with TRBJ2-1, with 12 bases matching TRBD1. The V and J ends lost 3 bases and 12 bases, in that order; junction bases with no gene match: 6. The germline V gene encodes CDR1 SNHLY and CDR2 FYNNEI. CDR3 length: 14 residues. The CDR3 nucleotides read TGTGCCAGCAGTGACCGGGACAGGGGGCTGGGGCAGTTCTTC. It encodes CASSDRDRGLGQFF.

The chain combines TRBV6-5 with TRBJ2-1, with D perhaps matching TRBD2 (6 bases). The CDR3 is 15 residues long. V was pared by 6 bases and J by 7 bases, with 19 bases between. Germline V gene sequence: CDR1 MNHEY, CDR2 SVGAGI. This chain's CDR3 is CASSHEGLAANEQFF. The CDR3 nucleotides are TGTGCCAGCAGCCACGAGGGGTTAGCGGCTAATGAGCAGTTCTTC.

The V and J genes are TRBV18 and TRBJ1-1; no firm D call. CDR3 size: 16 residues. V lost 1 base, J lost 1 base, and 13 bases lay in between. Looked up from germline, CDR1 is KGHSH and CDR2 is LQKENI. In DNA, the CDR3 is TGTGCCAGCTCACCACTAGCCCTACTCGAGAACACTGAAGCTTTCTTT. It is translated as CASSPLALLENTEAFF.

The chain employs TRBV30 and TRBJ1-2, with 7 bases lining up with TRBD1. In germline, CDR1 is GTSNPN, CDR2 SVGIG (reference sequence). This CDR3 has 11 amino acids. The CDR3 is CAFTGTELYTF. CDR3 nucleotide sequence: TGTGCTTTCACCGGGACAGAGCTATACACCTTC.

The chain is built from TRBV6-5 and TRBJ2-2; 9 bases align to TRBD2. CDR1 is MNHEY and CDR2 is SVGAGI in the germline V gene. The V segment lost 4 bases and the J segment 1 base; nucleotides outside the gene matches: 1. The CDR3 is 15 amino acids. CDR3 nucleotide sequence: TGTGCCAGCAGTTGGCGGGGGGGGAACACCGGGGAGCTGTTTTTT. It specifies CASSWRGGNTGELFF.

The rearrangement joins TRBV2 to TRBJ1-2, with 7 bases fitting TRBD1. The CDR3 is 14 residues long. Trimming removed 6 bases from V and 4 bases from J; junction bases left unmatched: 8. Germline V CDR1 and CDR2: SNHLY, FYNNEI. CDR3 coding DNA: TGTGCCAGCAGGGCAGACAGGGCTAGCTATGGCTACACCTTC. This translates into CASRADRASYGYTF.

V gene TRBV19 combines with J gene TRBJ1-5, with no clear D. The CDR3 consists of 15 residues. Germline V gene data show CDR1 as LNHDA and CDR2 as SQIVND (reference sequence). The V gene lost 3 bases and the J gene lost 0 bases, with 9 bases spanning the gap. CDR3 DNA sequence: TGTGCCAGTAGTATCAGAGGGTATAGCAATCAGCCCCAGCATTTT. This encodes CASSIRGYSNQPQHF.

CDR3: CASSSDSYEQYF. The CDR3 nucleotides are TGTGCCAGCAGCTCCGACAGCTACGAGCAGTACTTC. The chain links TRBV5-4 to TRBJ2-7; D is perhaps TRBD1 (5 bases). Trimming removed 3 bases at V and 3 bases at J, with 7 bases between. Germline CDR1 and CDR2: SGHNT and YYREEE (reference sequence). This CDR3 is built from 12 residues. The complete variable domain, with remaining parts taken from reference TRBV5-4 and TRBJ2-7, reads ETGVTQSPTHLIKTRGQQVTLRCSSQSGHNTVSWYQQALGQGPQFIFQYYREEENGRGNFPPRFSGLQFPNYSSELNVNALELDDSALYLCASSSDSYEQYFGPGTRLTVT.

V gene TRBV29-1 combines with J gene TRBJ2-1; possibly TRBD2 for D (6 bases). The CDR3 loop spans 14 amino acids. The V end was cut by 1 base, the J end by 1 base, with 8 bases between. Germline CDR1 reads SQVTM; CDR2 reads ANQGSEA. The CDR3 sequence: CSVEGRASYNEQFF. The CDR3 nucleotides read TGCAGCGTTGAAGGGAGGGCGTCCTACAATGAGCAGTTCTTC.

This chain joins TRBV28 and TRBJ2-1; 13 bases are shared with TRBD2. J gave up 15 bases and V 7 bases, and 9 bases lay outside the gene matches. Germline V gene data show CDR1 as MDHEN and CDR2 as SYDVKM. This CDR3 comprises 13 residues. The CDR3 spells CASMEGLAGIAFF. CDR3 nucleotide sequence: TGTGCCAGCATGGAGGGACTAGCGGGAATTGCGTTCTTC.

The rearrangement links TRBV6-5 to TRBJ2-7; maybe TRBD2 (5 bases). CDR3 length: 13 residues. The germline CDR1 and CDR2 sequences are MNHEY and SVGAGI. Trimming took 9 bases from V and 3 from J, leaving 15 bases between them. Written as DNA, the CDR3 is TGTGCCAGTAGCGCAAGTATAAGCTACGAGCAGTACTTC. This gives the protein CASSASISYEQYF.

The V and J genes are TRBV19 and TRBJ1-6; 9 positions agree with TRBD1. The germline gives CDR1 LNHDA, CDR2 SQIVND (reference sequence). This CDR3 contains 16 residues. Trimming cost V 2 bases and J 8 bases; bases outside gene matches: 7. CDR3: CASSIFWDRDDSPLHF. CDR3 DNA: TGTGCCAGTAGTATATTCTGGGACAGGGACGATTCACCCCTCCACTTT.

The chain recombines TRBV9 with TRBJ2-1; 7 nucleotides agree with TRBD2. This CDR3 is 15 amino acids long. Germline CDR1 and CDR2: SGDLS and YYNGEE. Germline trimming cut 0 bases from V and 9 bases from J; bases unmatched to any gene: 9. The CDR3 protein is CASSVGSGVRVEQFF. CDR3 nucleotides: TGTGCCAGCAGCGTAGGGAGCGGGGTTAGGGTTGAGCAGTTCTTC.

This chain connects TRBV4-3 to TRBJ1-3; D call uncertain. Trimming removed 4 bases from V and 8 bases from J, with 15 bases in between. Germline V gene lookup returns CDR1 LGHNA and CDR2 YSLEER. This CDR3 comprises 14 residues. The DNA of the CDR3 is TGCGCCAGCAGCCCGAGGGATCTCGCAGACACCATATATTTT. This sequence encodes CASSPRDLADTIYF.

The J gene is TRBJ1-3, the V gene TRBV9; D is possibly TRBD1 (6 bases). Germline CDR1 SGDLS, CDR2 YYNGEE. V gave up 4 bases and J gave up 7 bases, with 18 bases separating them. The CDR3 spans 15 residues. The CDR3 reads CASSLQGRRDNTIYF. DNA for the CDR3: TGTGCCAGCAGCTTACAGGGAAGAAGGGATAACACCATATATTTT.